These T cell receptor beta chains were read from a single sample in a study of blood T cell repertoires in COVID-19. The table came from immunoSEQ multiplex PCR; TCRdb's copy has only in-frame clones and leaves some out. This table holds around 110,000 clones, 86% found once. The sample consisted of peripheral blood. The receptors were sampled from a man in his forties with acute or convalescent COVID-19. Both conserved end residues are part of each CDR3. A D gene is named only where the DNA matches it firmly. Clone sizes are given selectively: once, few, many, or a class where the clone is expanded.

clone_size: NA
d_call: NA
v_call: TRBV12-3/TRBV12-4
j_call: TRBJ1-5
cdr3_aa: CASSLNSNQPQHF
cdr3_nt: TGTGCCAGCAGTTTGAACAGTAATCAGCCCCAGCATTTT

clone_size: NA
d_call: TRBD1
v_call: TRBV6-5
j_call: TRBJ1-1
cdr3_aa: CASSRTGGGTEAFF
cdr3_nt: TGTGCCAGCAGCAGGACAGGGGGGGGCACTGAAGCTTTCTTT

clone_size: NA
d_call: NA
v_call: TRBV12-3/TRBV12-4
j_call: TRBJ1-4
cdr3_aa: CASSLEGEKLFF
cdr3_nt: TGTGCCAGCAGTTTAGAGGGGGAAAAACTGTTTTTT

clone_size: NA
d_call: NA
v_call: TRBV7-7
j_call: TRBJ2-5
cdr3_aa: CASSLRVAETQYF
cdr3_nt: TGTGCCAGCAGCCTCAGGGTTGCAGAGACCCAGTACTTC

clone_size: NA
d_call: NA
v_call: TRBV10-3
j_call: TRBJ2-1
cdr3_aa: CAIRNRRGGAGQGNEQFF
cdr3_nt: TGTGCCATCAGGAACCGCCGAGGGGGGGCGGGCCAGGGCAATGAGCAGTTCTTC

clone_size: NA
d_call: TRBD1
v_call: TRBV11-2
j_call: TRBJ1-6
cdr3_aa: CASRLTGNNSPLHF
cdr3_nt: TGTGCCAGCAGGCTGACAGGGAACAATTCACCCCTCCACTTT

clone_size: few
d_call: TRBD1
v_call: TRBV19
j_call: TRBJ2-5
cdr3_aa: CASSRDREPRETQYF
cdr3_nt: TGTGCCAGTAGCCGGGACAGGGAGCCCAGAGAGACCCAGTACTTC

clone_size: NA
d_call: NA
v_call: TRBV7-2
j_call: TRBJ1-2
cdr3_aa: CASSLVETVFGYTF
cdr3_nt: TGTGCCAGCAGCTTAGTCGAGACAGTCTTTGGCTACACCTTC

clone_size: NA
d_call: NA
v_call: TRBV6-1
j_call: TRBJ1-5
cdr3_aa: CASSERGNQPQHF
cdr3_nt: TGTGCCAGCAGTGAACGGGGCAATCAGCCCCAGCATTTT

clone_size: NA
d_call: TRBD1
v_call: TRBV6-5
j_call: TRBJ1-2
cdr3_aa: CASSSPRGQGYGYTF
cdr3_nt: TGTGCCAGCAGTTCGCCCCGGGGACAGGGCTATGGCTACACCTTC

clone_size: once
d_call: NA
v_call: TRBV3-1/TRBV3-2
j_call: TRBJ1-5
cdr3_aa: CASSQGYRDQPQHF
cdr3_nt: TGTGCCAGCAGCCAAGGGTACAGGGATCAGCCCCAGCATTTT

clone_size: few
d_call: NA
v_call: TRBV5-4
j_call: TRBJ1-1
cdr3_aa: CASSLDYGLSEAFF
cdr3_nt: TGTGCCAGCAGCTTGGATTACGGACTATCTGAAGCTTTCTTT

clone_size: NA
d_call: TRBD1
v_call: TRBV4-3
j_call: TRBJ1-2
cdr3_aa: CASSQLRTGGHDGYTF
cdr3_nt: TGCGCCAGCAGCCAACTTAGGACAGGGGGCCATGATGGCTACACCTTC

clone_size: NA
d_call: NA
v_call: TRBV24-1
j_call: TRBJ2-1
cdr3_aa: CATSDPRPGYNEQFF
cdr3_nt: TGTGCCACCAGTGACCCCCGGCCAGGGTACAATGAGCAGTTCTTC

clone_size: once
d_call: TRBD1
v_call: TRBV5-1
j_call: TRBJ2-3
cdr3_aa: CASSPDRVGDTQYF
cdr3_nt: TGCGCCAGCAGCCCCGACAGGGTTGGTGATACGCAGTATTTT

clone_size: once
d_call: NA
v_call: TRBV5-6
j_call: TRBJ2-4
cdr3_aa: CASSLIRGDKNIQYF
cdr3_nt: TGTGCCAGCAGCTTGATCCGGGGAGACAAAAACATTCAGTACTTC

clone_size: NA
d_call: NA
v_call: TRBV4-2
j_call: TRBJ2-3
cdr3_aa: CASFDSPTDTQYF
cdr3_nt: TGTGCCAGCTTCGACAGTCCCACAGATACGCAGTATTTT

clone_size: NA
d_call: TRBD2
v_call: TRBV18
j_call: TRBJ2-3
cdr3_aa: CASSPLGSGLAGRSTDTQYF
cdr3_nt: TGTGCCAGCTCACCACTCGGGTCAGGTCTAGCGGGAAGGAGCACAGATACGCAGTATTTT

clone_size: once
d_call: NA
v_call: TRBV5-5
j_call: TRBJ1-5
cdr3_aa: CASSLDSGHPLYSNQPQHF
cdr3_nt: TGTGCCAGCAGCTTGGATTCGGGACACCCGCTTTATAGCAATCAGCCCCAGCATTTT

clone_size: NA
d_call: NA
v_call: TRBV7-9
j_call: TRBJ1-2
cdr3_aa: CASSLGRGYGYTF
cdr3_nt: TGTGCCAGCAGCTTAGGACGGGGCTATGGCTACACCTTC

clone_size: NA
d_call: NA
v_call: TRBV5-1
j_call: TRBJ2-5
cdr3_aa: CASSIGVQETQYF
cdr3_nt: TGCGCCAGCTCTATCGGGGTTCAAGAGACCCAGTACTTC

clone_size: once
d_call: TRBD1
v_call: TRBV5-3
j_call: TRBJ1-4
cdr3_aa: CARSLTGVGEKLFF
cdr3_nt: TGTGCCAGAAGCCTAACAGGGGTCGGTGAAAAACTGTTTTTT

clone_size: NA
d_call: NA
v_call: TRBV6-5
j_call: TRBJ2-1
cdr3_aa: CASSYTGHPPGEQFF
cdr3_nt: TGTGCCAGCAGTTACACAGGACATCCCCCGGGTGAGCAGTTCTTC

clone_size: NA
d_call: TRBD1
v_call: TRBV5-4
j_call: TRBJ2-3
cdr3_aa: CASRSPRTGETDTQYF
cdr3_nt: TGTGCCAGCAGATCCCCGAGGACAGGGGAGACAGATACGCAGTATTTT

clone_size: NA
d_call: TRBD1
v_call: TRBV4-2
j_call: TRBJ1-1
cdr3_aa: CASSQDIGTDTEAFF
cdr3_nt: TGTGCCAGCAGCCAAGATATCGGGACAGACACTGAAGCTTTCTTT

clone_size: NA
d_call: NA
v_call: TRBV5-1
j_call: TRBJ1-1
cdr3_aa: CASSLLTGMTEAFF
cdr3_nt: TGCGCCAGCAGCTTACTTACAGGGATGACTGAAGCTTTCTTT

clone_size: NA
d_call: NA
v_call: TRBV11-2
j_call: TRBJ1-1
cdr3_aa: CASSLETGAFF
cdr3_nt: TGTGCCAGCAGCTTAGAGACTGGAGCTTTCTTT

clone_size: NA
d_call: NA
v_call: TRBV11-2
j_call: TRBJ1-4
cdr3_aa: CASSSSTNEKLFF
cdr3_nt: TGTGCCAGCAGCTCTTCAACTAATGAAAAACTGTTTTTT

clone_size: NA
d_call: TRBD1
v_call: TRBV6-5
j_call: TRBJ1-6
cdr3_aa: CASMDWGQGLLHF
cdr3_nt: TGTGCCAGCATGGACTGGGGACAGGGCCTTCTCCACTTT

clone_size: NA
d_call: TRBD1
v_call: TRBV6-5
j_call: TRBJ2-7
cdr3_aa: CASSRDREVGEQYF
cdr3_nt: TGTGCCAGCAGTCGGGACAGGGAAGTGGGCGAGCAGTACTTC

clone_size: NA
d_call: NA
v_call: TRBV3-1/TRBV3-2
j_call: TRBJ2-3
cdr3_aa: CASRGSTDTQYF
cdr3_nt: TGTGCCAGCAGGGGGAGTACAGATACGCAGTATTTT

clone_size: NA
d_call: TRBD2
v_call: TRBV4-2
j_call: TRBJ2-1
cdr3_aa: CASSPEGAVAGGPLNEQFF
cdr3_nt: TGTGCCAGCAGCCCAGAAGGGGCGGTAGCGGGAGGGCCGCTGAATGAGCAGTTCTTC

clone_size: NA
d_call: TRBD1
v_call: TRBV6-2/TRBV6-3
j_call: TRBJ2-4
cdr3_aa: CASSPRRGQGSKNIQYF
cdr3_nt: TGTGCCAGCAGTCCGCGCCGTGGACAGGGCTCCAAAAACATTCAGTACTTC

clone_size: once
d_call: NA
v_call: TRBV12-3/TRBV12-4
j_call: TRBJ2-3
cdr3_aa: CASSFGGDTQYF
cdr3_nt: TGTGCCAGCAGTTTTGGGGGGGATACGCAGTATTTT

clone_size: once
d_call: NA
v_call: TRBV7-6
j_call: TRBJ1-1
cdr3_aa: CASSKLGGDTEAFF
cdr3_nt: TGTGCCAGCAGCAAATTGGGGGGGGACACTGAAGCTTTCTTT

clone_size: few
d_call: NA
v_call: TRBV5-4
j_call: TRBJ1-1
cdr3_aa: CASSFQGRTNTEAFF
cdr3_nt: TGTGCCAGCAGCTTTCAGGGGCGCACGAACACTGAAGCTTTCTTT

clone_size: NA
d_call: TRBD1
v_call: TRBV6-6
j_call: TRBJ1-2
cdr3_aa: CASYRGQNYGYTF
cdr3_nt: TGTGCCAGCTATCGGGGACAGAACTATGGCTACACCTTC